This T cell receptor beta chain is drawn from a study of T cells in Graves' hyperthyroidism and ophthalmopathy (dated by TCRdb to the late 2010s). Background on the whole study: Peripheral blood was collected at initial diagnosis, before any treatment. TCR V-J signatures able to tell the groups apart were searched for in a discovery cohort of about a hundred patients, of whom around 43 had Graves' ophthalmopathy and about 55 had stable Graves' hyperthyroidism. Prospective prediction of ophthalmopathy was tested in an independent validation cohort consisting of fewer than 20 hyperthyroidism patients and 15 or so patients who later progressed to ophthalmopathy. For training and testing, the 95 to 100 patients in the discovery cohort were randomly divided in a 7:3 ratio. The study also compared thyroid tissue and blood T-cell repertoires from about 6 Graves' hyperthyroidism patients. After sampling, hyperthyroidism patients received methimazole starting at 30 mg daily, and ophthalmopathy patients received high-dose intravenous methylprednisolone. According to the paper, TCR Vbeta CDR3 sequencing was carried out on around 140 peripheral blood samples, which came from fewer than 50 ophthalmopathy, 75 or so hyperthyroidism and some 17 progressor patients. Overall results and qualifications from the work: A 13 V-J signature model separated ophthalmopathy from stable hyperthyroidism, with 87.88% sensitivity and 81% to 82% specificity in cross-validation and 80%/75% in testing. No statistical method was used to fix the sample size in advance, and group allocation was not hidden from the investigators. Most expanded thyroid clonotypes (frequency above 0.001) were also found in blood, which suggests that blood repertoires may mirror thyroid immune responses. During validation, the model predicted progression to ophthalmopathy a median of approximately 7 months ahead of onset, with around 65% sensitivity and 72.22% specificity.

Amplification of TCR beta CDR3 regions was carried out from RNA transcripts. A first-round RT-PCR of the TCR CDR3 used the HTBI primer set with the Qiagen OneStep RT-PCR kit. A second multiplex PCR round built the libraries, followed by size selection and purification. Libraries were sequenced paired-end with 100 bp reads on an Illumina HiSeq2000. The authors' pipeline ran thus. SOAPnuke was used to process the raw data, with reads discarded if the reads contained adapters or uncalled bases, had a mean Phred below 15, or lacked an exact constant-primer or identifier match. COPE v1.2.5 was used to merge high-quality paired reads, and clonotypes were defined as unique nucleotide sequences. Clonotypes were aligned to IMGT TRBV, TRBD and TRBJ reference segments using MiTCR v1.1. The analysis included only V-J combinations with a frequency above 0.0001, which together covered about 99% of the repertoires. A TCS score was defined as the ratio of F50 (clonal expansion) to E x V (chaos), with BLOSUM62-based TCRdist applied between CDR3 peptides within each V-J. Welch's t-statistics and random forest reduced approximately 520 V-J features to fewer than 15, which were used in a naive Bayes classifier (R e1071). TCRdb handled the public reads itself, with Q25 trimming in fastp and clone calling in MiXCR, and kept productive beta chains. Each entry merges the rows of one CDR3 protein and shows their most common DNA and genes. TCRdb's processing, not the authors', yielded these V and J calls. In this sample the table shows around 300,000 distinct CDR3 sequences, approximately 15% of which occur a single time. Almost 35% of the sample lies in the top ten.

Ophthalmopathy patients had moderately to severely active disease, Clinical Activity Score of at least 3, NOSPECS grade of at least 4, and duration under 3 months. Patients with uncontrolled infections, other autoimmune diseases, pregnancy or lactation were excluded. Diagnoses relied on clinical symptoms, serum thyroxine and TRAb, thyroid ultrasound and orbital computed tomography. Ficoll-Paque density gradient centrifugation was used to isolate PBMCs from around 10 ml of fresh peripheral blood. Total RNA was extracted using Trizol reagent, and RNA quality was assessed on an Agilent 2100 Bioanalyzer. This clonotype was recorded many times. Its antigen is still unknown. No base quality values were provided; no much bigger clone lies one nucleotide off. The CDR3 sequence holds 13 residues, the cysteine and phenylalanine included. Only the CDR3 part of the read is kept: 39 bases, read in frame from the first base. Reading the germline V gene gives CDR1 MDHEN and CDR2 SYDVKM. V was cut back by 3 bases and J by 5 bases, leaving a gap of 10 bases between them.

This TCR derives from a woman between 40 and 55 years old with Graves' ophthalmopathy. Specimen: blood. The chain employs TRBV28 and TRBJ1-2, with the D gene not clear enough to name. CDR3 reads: CASSFGQEYGYTF. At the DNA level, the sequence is TGTGCCAGCAGTTTCGGCCAGGAGTATGGCTACACCTTC.